These T cell receptor beta chains were read from a single sample in a study of TIL therapy for anti-PD-1-resistant metastatic lung cancer. Sequenced by immunoSEQ multiplex PCR; TCRdb stores in-frame clones only, minus some. In the table there are 50,000 to 60,000 clones, 55% to 75% of which are singletons. Sequencing was performed on tumor tissue, taken at baseline. These receptors came from a person aged 25-80 years with non-small cell lung cancer. Each CDR3 is given with its conserved first and last residue. Each record gives: CDR3 length, V gene, clone size, D gene, J gene, CDR3 DNA, CDR3 protein. The D gene is left open where the match is weak. Expanded clones get a size class; other rows say once, few or many, or leave the size out.

CDR3 length: 11; V gene: TRBV19; clone size: few; D gene: .; J gene: TRBJ1-2; CDR3 DNA: TGTGCCAGCGGACAGAGCTATGGCTACACCTTC; CDR3 protein: CASGQSYGYTF
CDR3 length: 13; V gene: TRBV29-1; clone size: .; D gene: TRBD2; J gene: TRBJ2-3; CDR3 DNA: TGCAGCGTTAAGGAGCGGGGGGCAGATACGCAGTATTTT; CDR3 protein: CSVKERGADTQYF
CDR3 length: 15; V gene: TRBV5-6; clone size: .; D gene: .; J gene: TRBJ2-1; CDR3 DNA: TGTGCCAGCAGCGCAGTCGGGACAACAAACAATGAGCAGTTCTTC; CDR3 protein: CASSAVGTTNNEQFF
CDR3 length: 19; V gene: TRBV15; clone size: .; D gene: TRBD2; J gene: TRBJ2-7; CDR3 DNA: TGTGCCACCAGCAGAGATCTTTTCAGGACTAGCGGGAGCTCCTACGAGCAGTACTTC; CDR3 protein: CATSRDLFRTSGSSYEQYF
CDR3 length: 16; V gene: TRBV25-1; clone size: .; D gene: .; J gene: TRBJ2-7; CDR3 DNA: TGTGCCAGCAGTGAACAGGTGGCGGGGAGCTCCTACGAGCAGTACTTC; CDR3 protein: CASSEQVAGSSYEQYF
CDR3 length: 12; V gene: TRBV11-2; clone size: .; D gene: .; J gene: TRBJ2-1; CDR3 DNA: TGTGCCAGCATCGGCGGGTACAATGAGCAGTTCTTC; CDR3 protein: CASIGGYNEQFF
CDR3 length: 13; V gene: TRBV30; clone size: once; D gene: TRBD2; J gene: TRBJ2-2; CDR3 DNA: TGTGCCTCAAGACTAGCGGGAGCCGGGGAGCTGTTTTTT; CDR3 protein: CASRLAGAGELFF
CDR3 length: 15; V gene: TRBV12-5; clone size: .; D gene: TRBD1; J gene: TRBJ1-2; CDR3 DNA: TGTGCTAGTGGGTCAACAGGGGGCGCAGACTATGGCTACACCTTC; CDR3 protein: CASGSTGGADYGYTF
CDR3 length: 14; V gene: TRBV5-1; clone size: .; D gene: .; J gene: TRBJ2-2; CDR3 DNA: TGCGCCAGCAGCTTGCCGGACAGCACCGGGGAGCTGTTTTTT; CDR3 protein: CASSLPDSTGELFF
CDR3 length: 16; V gene: TRBV9; clone size: .; D gene: TRBD2; J gene: TRBJ2-3; CDR3 DNA: TGTGCCAGCAACCCTACTAGCGGATCTAGCACAGATACGCAGTATTTT; CDR3 protein: CASNPTSGSSTDTQYF
CDR3 length: 15; V gene: TRBV2; clone size: .; D gene: .; J gene: TRBJ1-2; CDR3 DNA: TGTGCCAGCAAAATGGGGGAGGCAGCTAACTATGGCTACACCTTC; CDR3 protein: CASKMGEAANYGYTF
CDR3 length: 15; V gene: TRBV6-5; clone size: .; D gene: .; J gene: TRBJ1-6; CDR3 DNA: TGTGCCAGCAGTTACTCCGGAGGGATCGGTTCACCCCTCCACTTT; CDR3 protein: CASSYSGGIGSPLHF
CDR3 length: 14; V gene: TRBV28; clone size: .; D gene: TRBD2; J gene: TRBJ2-7; CDR3 DNA: TGTGCCAGCAAGGGTGGGGAGGGCCTAGGAGAGCAGTACTTC; CDR3 protein: CASKGGEGLGEQYF
CDR3 length: 11; V gene: TRBV6-6; clone size: .; D gene: .; J gene: TRBJ1-1; CDR3 DNA: TGTGCCAGCAGTTGGACCACTGAAGCTTTCTTT; CDR3 protein: CASSWTTEAFF
CDR3 length: 14; V gene: TRBV6-5; clone size: few; D gene: .; J gene: TRBJ2-7; CDR3 DNA: TGTGCCAGCAGTTACGTGGGGAGCTCCTACGAGCAGTACTTC; CDR3 protein: CASSYVGSSYEQYF
CDR3 length: 14; V gene: TRBV7-8; clone size: few; D gene: .; J gene: TRBJ1-5; CDR3 DNA: TGTGCCAGCAGCTTATTCAGGGGTGACCAGCCCCAGCATTTT; CDR3 protein: CASSLFRGDQPQHF
CDR3 length: 15; V gene: TRBV4-1; clone size: once; D gene: TRBD1; J gene: TRBJ1-1; CDR3 DNA: TGCGCCAGCAATCCTAGACAGGGTTTTTCTACTGAAGCTTTCTTT; CDR3 protein: CASNPRQGFSTEAFF
CDR3 length: 13; V gene: TRBV2; clone size: few; D gene: .; J gene: TRBJ1-1; CDR3 DNA: TGTGCCAGCACCCTGCAGTGGGGCACTGAAGCTTTCTTT; CDR3 protein: CASTLQWGTEAFF
CDR3 length: 12; V gene: TRBV27; clone size: .; D gene: .; J gene: TRBJ2-1; CDR3 DNA: TGTGCCAGCAGTCCCTCGATCGGGGGCCCGTTCTTC; CDR3 protein: CASSPSIGGPFF
CDR3 length: 14; V gene: TRBV19; clone size: .; D gene: TRBD1; J gene: TRBJ2-5; CDR3 DNA: TGTGCCAGTAGTATACAGGGGGCGTCCGGGACCCAGTACTTC; CDR3 protein: CASSIQGASGTQYF
CDR3 length: 15; V gene: TRBV6-5; clone size: .; D gene: TRBD2; J gene: TRBJ2-3; CDR3 DNA: TGTGCCAGCAGTTATAGCGGGAGTGGTACAGATACGCAGTATTTT; CDR3 protein: CASSYSGSGTDTQYF
CDR3 length: 13; V gene: TRBV30; clone size: few; D gene: TRBD1; J gene: TRBJ1-2; CDR3 DNA: TGTGCCTGGAGTCCTACAGGGGAGTGGGGCTACACCTTC; CDR3 protein: CAWSPTGEWGYTF
CDR3 length: 13; V gene: TRBV25-1; clone size: .; D gene: .; J gene: TRBJ2-3; CDR3 DNA: TGTGCCAGCGGGGCAGGGTACACAGATACGCAGTATTTT; CDR3 protein: CASGAGYTDTQYF
CDR3 length: 14; V gene: TRBV7-2; clone size: .; D gene: .; J gene: TRBJ1-2; CDR3 DNA: TGTGCCAGCACCCGGGATAGACAGTCCTATGGCTACACCTTC; CDR3 protein: CASTRDRQSYGYTF
CDR3 length: 17; V gene: TRBV7-2; clone size: .; D gene: .; J gene: TRBJ2-3; CDR3 DNA: TGTGCCAGCAGCCTGGGACTTCCTCTTCTGAGCACAGATACGCAGTATTTT; CDR3 protein: CASSLGLPLLSTDTQYF
CDR3 length: 14; V gene: TRBV2; clone size: .; D gene: .; J gene: TRBJ2-4; CDR3 DNA: TGTGCCAGCACCCGGGACTCGATCAAAAACATTCAGTACTTC; CDR3 protein: CASTRDSIKNIQYF
CDR3 length: 16; V gene: TRBV7-8; clone size: .; D gene: TRBD1; J gene: TRBJ1-3; CDR3 DNA: TGTGCCAGCAGCTCAGGGGGCCGGGGCTCTGGAAACACCATATATTTT; CDR3 protein: CASSSGGRGSGNTIYF
CDR3 length: 16; V gene: TRBV5-6; clone size: .; D gene: TRBD2; J gene: TRBJ2-7; CDR3 DNA: TGTGCCAGCAGCTGGAGACTAGCGTCAAGCTCCTACGAGCAGTACTTC; CDR3 protein: CASSWRLASSSYEQYF
CDR3 length: 17; V gene: TRBV4-2; clone size: few; D gene: TRBD1; J gene: TRBJ2-4; CDR3 DNA: TGTGCCAGCAGCCAAGATCTGTTGCGGACAGGGGGAAACATTCAGTACTTC; CDR3 protein: CASSQDLLRTGGNIQYF
CDR3 length: 14; V gene: TRBV6-5; clone size: .; D gene: .; J gene: TRBJ2-7; CDR3 DNA: TGTGCCAGCAGAACCCGGGGAGGGGGCTTCGAGCAGTACTTC; CDR3 protein: CASRTRGGGFEQYF
CDR3 length: 12; V gene: TRBV29-1; clone size: .; D gene: TRBD1; J gene: TRBJ2-3; CDR3 DNA: TGCAGCGTTGGACAGGGGGCAGATACGCAGTATTTT; CDR3 protein: CSVGQGADTQYF
CDR3 length: 14; V gene: TRBV16; clone size: .; D gene: TRBD1; J gene: TRBJ2-7; CDR3 DNA: TGTGCCAGCAGCCAATCGACAGGGGGAGGAGAGCAGTACTTC; CDR3 protein: CASSQSTGGGEQYF
CDR3 length: 14; V gene: TRBV5-1; clone size: .; D gene: .; J gene: TRBJ2-5; CDR3 DNA: TGCGCCAGCAGCACCCGACAGTTACAAGAGACCCAGTACTTC; CDR3 protein: CASSTRQLQETQYF
CDR3 length: 13; V gene: TRBV9; clone size: .; D gene: .; J gene: TRBJ2-3; CDR3 DNA: TGTGCCAGCAGCGTGGCAGCTACAGATACGCAGTATTTT; CDR3 protein: CASSVAATDTQYF
CDR3 length: 15; V gene: TRBV2; clone size: once; D gene: TRBD1; J gene: TRBJ2-4; CDR3 DNA: TGTGCCAGCAGTGAATTTGTGGGACAGGGGATGTTTCAGTACTTC; CDR3 protein: CASSEFVGQGMFQYF